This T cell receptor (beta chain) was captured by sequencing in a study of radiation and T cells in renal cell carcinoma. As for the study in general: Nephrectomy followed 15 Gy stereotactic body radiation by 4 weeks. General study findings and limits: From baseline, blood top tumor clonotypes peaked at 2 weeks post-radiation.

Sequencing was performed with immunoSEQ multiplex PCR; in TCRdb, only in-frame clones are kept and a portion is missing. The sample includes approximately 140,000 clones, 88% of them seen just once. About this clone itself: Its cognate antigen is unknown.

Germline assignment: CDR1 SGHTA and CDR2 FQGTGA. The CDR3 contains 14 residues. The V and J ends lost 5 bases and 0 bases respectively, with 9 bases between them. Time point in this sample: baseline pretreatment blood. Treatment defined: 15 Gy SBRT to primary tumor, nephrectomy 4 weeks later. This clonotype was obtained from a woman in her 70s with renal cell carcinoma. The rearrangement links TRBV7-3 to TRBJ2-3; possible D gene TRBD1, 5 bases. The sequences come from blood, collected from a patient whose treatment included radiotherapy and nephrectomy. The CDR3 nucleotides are TGTGCCAGCAGCGAACAGGCGAGCACAGATACGCAGTATTTT. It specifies CASSEQASTDTQYF.